The present T cell receptor (beta chain) was sequenced within a study of vaccination effects on CD4 cells after COVID-19 (dated 2022 in TCRdb). In terms of the full investigation: Each participant got two doses of an mRNA SARS-CoV-2 vaccine, either BNT162b2 or mRNA-1273. The Oncomine TCR Beta short-read assay on an Illumina iSeq 100 was used to sequence cultures from other donors in the study. The full study included fewer than eleven COVID-19 convalescent patients and several SARS-CoV-2-naive healthy vaccine recipients. The study compared SARS-CoV-2 spike-specific CD4+ TCR repertoires before and after mRNA vaccination in COVID-19 convalescent patients and infection-naive vaccine recipients.

The library came from the immunoSEQ multiplex PCR assay. TCR beta CDR3 sequencing was performed on DNA from the cultured, isolated CD4+ T cells. On the authors' methods: Non-productive TCR sequences were removed and reads were trimmed to the CDR3 region, keeping CDR3s of at least 7 amino acids. Antigen-specific clonotypes were identified using the MANAFEST web app by comparison of expansion in peptide wells against reference cultures. Positive clones required FDR<0.05 expansion versus reference and all other wells, odds ratio above 5, and frequency above 0.1% in two replicate wells. Cross-reactive clonotypes were defined as significantly expanded in SARS-CoV-2 spike wells and in at least one common cold coronavirus spike condition. CDR3 similarity was assessed by Levenshtein distance using the stringdist R package, and unrooted trees were constructed with ape in R 3.6.1. This is the immuneACCESS table as TCRdb keeps it, with only in-frame sequences that have V and J called. A part of the clones is gone; compared with another copy, unresolved V genes explain less than half, and the rest is unexplained. Clone size and V and J calls were adopted from that table, with D and trimming inferred from the DNA. The sample table shows roughly 60,000 clones, and about two thirds are seen once. The ten top clones hold approximately 16% of the sample.

The ViraFEST assay stimulated PBMC with viral peptide pools and then used TCR sequencing to identify antigen-specific CD4+ T cell clonotypes by expansion. After roughly 11 days of culture, CD4+ T cells were isolated with the EasySep CD4+ T cell isolation kit. The absence of prior SARS-CoV-2 infection in healthy vaccine recipients was confirmed by negative nucleocapsid antibodies before and after vaccination. Each well held over 1.5 million PBMC cultured in IMDM containing approximately 5.2% human AB serum, about 10 IU/ml IL-2 and gentamicin, along with around 9.4 ug/ml peptides. Half of the culture medium was replaced with fresh IL-2-containing medium on days 3 and 7. Unless otherwise noted, each peptide stimulation condition was cultured in triplicate wells. Using Ficoll-Paque Plus gradient centrifugation, PBMC were separated from whole blood and then either used fresh or cryopreserved at -140C. The overlapping peptide pools covered the spike proteins of SARS-CoV-2 as well as those of the common cold coronaviruses HCoV-NL63, HCoV-OC43 and HCoV-229E. The QIAamp micro DNA kit was used to extract genomic DNA from the cultured CD4+ T cells.

Sequences SGHTA (CDR1) and FQGTGA (CDR2) are obtained from the germline V gene. The trim is 5 bases for V and 0 bases for J, with a gap of 21 bases between the germline ends. From its cysteine to its phenylalanine, the CDR3 spans 18 amino acids. CDR3 DNA only is kept here, 54 bases in frame from base 1. Points the paper makes about the study in general: Among healthy vaccine recipients, nearly all vaccine-induced clones were SARS-CoV-2 mono-reactive, and only 1 of 255 was cross-reactive with common cold coronaviruses. The study was limited by a small number of convalescent patients and lacked early post-infection timepoints. Clones induced by infection and clones induced by vaccination both contracted markedly at late timepoints after vaccination, which fits with T cell responses waning over time.

In regard to this clone: Its binding antigen is unknown. Base-call qualities are not available, and no considerably larger clone is one nucleotide away.

The sequences come from CD4+ T cells from PBMCs cultured with SARS-CoV-2 spike peptides, collected before COVID-19 vaccination. The sample's cell subset or site label, decoded: SARS-CoV-2 spike overlapping peptide pool stimulation. This TCR was sampled from a human donor who received a COVID-19 vaccine. Rearrangement joined TRBV7-3 to TRBJ2-3; the D segment could be TRBD1, given 6 matching bases. The DNA reads TGTGCCAGCAGCCTCGAACCGCGGACAGTCCCCAGCACAGATACGCAGTATTTT. The translation is CASSLEPRTVPSTDTQYF.